The entry that follows covers one T cell receptor beta chain sequence. Deletions cut 0 bases from V and 7 bases from J, with 12 bases between. This CDR3 is 14 amino acids long. CDR1 and CDR2 from the germline V gene are MNHNS and SASEGT. TCRdb keeps only in-frame clones here, not all; method: immunoSEQ multiplex PCR. The sample has some 110,000 clones, around 87% seen once. These data originate in a study of blood T cell repertoires in COVID-19. The sequence was collected from a man in his forties or fifties with acute or convalescent COVID-19. Source material: peripheral blood. The chain has TRBV6-1 and TRBJ1-1; perhaps TRBD1 as D (5 bases). In DNA form, the CDR3 reads TGTGCCAGCAGTGAAGCCTCCAGGGCTAATGAAGCTTTCTTT. This sequence encodes CASSEASRANEAFF.